These 10 T cell receptor beta chains originate from one sample sequenced in a study of T cell clonality in common variable immunodeficiency. Measured with immunoSEQ multiplex PCR; TCRdb has only the in-frame clones, and not every one. This sample has roughly 38,000 clones and no singletons, with approximately 2.8% in the ten largest. Material for sequencing was peripheral blood mononuclear cells. These receptors were collected from a person aged 18-70 years in good health.

This clone has ten or more counts. The CDR3 is cut off 3 residues early in the read; its end comes from the germline J gene. V is TRBV5-1 and J is TRBJ1-2, with a tentative D call TRBD1 (5 bases). This CDR3 spans 16 amino acids. Trimming left V 4 bases short and J 3 bases short, with 19 bases between. CDR1 is SGHRS and CDR2 is YFSETQ in the germline V gene. The CDR3: CASSRRVGERDYGYTF. The sequenced part of the CDR3 DNA is TGCGCCAGCAGCCGCAGGGTAGGGGAGAGAGACTATGGC.

This clone was counted at least ten times. The read stops 3 residues short of the end of the CDR3; the missing end is completed from the germline J gene. The chain carries TRBV5-1 and TRBJ2-1; TRBD2 agrees at 15 bases. This CDR3 region has 17 residues. Trimming took 4 bases from V and 9 from J; bases not matched to a gene: 11. The germline V gene has CDR1 SGHRS and CDR2 YFSETQ. The sequenced part of the CDR3 DNA is TGCGCCAGCAGCCACCGGACTAGCGGGAGGGATGAGAGTGAG. Protein product: CASSHRTSGRDESE. The full-length CDR3 reads as CASSHRTSGRDESEQFF.

This clone has at least ten counts. The sequenced fragment ends 3 residues before the CDR3 boundary, so the rest is inferred from the germline J gene. The chain carries TRBV18 and TRBJ2-7; 8 bases agree with TRBD2. Trimming removed 0 bases from V and 5 bases from J; junction bases left unmatched: 6. The CDR3 is 15 residues long. Germline V lookup: CDR1 KGHSH, CDR2 LQKENI. The CDR3 bases that were read are TGTGCCAGCTCACCACCCGAGGGGACTAGGCACGAG. Protein: CASSPPEGTRHE. The CDR3 as a whole reads CASSPPEGTRHEQYF.

Concerning this clone itself: The CDR3 goes on 3 residues after the read ends, and that part is filled in from the germline J gene. The V gene is TRBV19, the J gene TRBJ2-1; 9 bases agree with TRBD2. CDR3 length: 15 amino acids. CDR1 is LNHDA and CDR2 is SQIVND in the germline V gene (reference sequence). V shed 9 bases and J 5 bases; nucleotides not matched to a gene: 11. The sequenced part of the CDR3 DNA is TGTGCCAGCAACGCCGGGACTAGCCGTAACAATGAG. Translation: CASNAGTSRNNE. The entire CDR3 protein reads CASNAGTSRNNEQFF.

This clone showed up many times. The DNA ends 3 residues before the CDR3 does, and the rest of the CDR3 is filled in from the germline J gene. V is TRBV19 and J is TRBJ2-2; 10 bases match TRBD1. With V trimmed by 8 bases and J by 2 bases, 8 bases remained unmatched. CDR3 length equals 16 residues. The V gene's germline CDR1 is LNHDA and CDR2 SQIVND (reference sequence). The CDR3 is CASGLGQGLNTGELFF. The sequenced part of the CDR3 DNA is TGTGCCAGTGGCCTGGGACAGGGGCTAAACACCGGGGAG. Full variable domain (remainder filled in from reference TRBV19 and TRBJ2-2): DGGITQSPKYLFRKEGQNVTLSCEQNLNHDAMYWYRQDPGQGLRLIYYSQIVNDFQKGDIAEGYSVSREKKESFPLTVTSAQKNPTAFYLCASGLGQGLNTGELFFGEGSRLTVL.

With regard to this clone: Read sequence stops 3 residues before the CDR3 end, and the germline J gene provides the missing end. The V and J genes are TRBV20-1 and TRBJ2-7; D perhaps matches TRBD1 (6 bases). With 4 bases removed from V and 6 bases from J, the gap between germline ends came to 10 bases. The germline V gene has CDR1 DFQATT and CDR2 SNEGSKA (reference sequence). The CDR3 has 11 amino acids. CDR3 DNA (partial): TGCAGTGCTATCAGGGGCATCGAG. Translation: CSAIRGIE. Given in full, the CDR3 is CSAIRGIEQYF.

This clone has a count of ten or more. From the germline J gene comes the end of the CDR3, since the read stops 3 residues before it. V usage is TRBV18 and J usage is TRBJ1-2; maybe TRBD1 (5 bases). Trimming took off 5 bases at V and 6 bases at J, with 22 bases between the two ends. Germline V gene data show CDR1 as KGHSH and CDR2 as LQKENI. This CDR3 contains 16 residues. CDR3 loop: CASSAKTGAQSDGYTF. CDR3 DNA, as far as it was read: TGTGCCAGCTCAGCCAAAACAGGTGCCCAATCAGATGGC.

This clone was counted ten times or more. The read ends 3 residues shy of where the CDR3 ends; the end is completed using the germline J gene. This rearrangement joins TRBV29-1 to TRBJ2-7; 9 bases match TRBD2. CDR3 length equals 13 residues. The J segment lost 1 base and the V segment lost 4 bases, leaving 2 bases of the junction unmatched. Germline assignment: CDR1 SQVTM and CDR2 ANQGSEA. CDR3 amino acids: CSVGTSASYEQYF. CDR3 DNA (partial): TGCAGCGTTGGGACTAGCGCTTCCTACGAG.

There are many counts of this clone. The read terminates 3 residues before the CDR3 end, so the remaining end is supplied by the germline J gene. The chain combines TRBV19 with TRBJ2-1; 13 positions agree with TRBD2. The CDR3 has 15 residues. J gave up 9 bases and V 7 bases, and 9 bases lay outside the gene matches. From germline, CDR1 is LNHDA and CDR2 SQIVND (reference sequence). CDR3 residues: CASKGGLAGRGEQFF. CDR3 DNA (partial): TGTGCCAGTAAGGGGGGACTAGCGGGAAGGGGTGAG.

This clone was recorded many times. The read is 3 residues too short to cover the CDR3 end, so that end is filled in from the germline J gene. This chain connects TRBV20-1 to TRBJ2-3, with D unresolved. V gave up 2 bases and J gave up 0 bases, with 9 bases separating them. The CDR3 totals 14 residues. CDR1 is DFQATT and CDR2 is SNEGSKA in the germline V gene (reference sequence). The DNA read from the CDR3 is TGCAGTGCTAGAACCGGTACTAGCACAGATACG. Protein: CSARTGTSTDT. In full, the CDR3 is CSARTGTSTDTQYF.